What follows are 18 T cell receptor beta chains derived from one specimen sequenced in a study of cytomegalovirus exposure and HLA in healthy donors. PCR employed 60 Vbeta and 13 Jbeta primers. Profiling relied on immunoSEQ multiplex PCR, and the TCRdb table lists in-frame clones only, not all of them. The repertoire includes 80,000 to 130,000 clones, around 83% of them detected once, and 1.2% sits in the top ten. The sample taken for sequencing was PBMCs. These TCRs come from a woman aged 18-30 years in good health and CMV-seronegative.

The genes are TRBV7-3 and TRBJ2-7, with 7 bases that match TRBD2. V shed 2 bases, J shed 6 bases, and the junction held 7 bases outside the gene matches. The germline V gene encodes CDR1 SGHTA and CDR2 FQGTGA. This CDR3 is 14 amino acids long. The CDR3 nucleotides read TGTGCCAGCAGCTTATGGACGACGGGAGGCGAGCAGTACTTC. This gives the protein CASSLWTTGGEQYF.

This chain uses TRBV7-9 with TRBJ2-5; tentatively, D is TRBD2 (5 bases). V lost 1 base, J lost 9 bases, and 21 bases lay in between. This CDR3 has 16 residues. Per the germline V gene, CDR1 is SEHNR and CDR2 is FQNEAQ (reference sequence). The CDR3 DNA reads as TGTGCCAGCAGCTTAGATGGGGTCGAGGGCAGCCCGGCCCAGTACTTC. Amino acids: CASSLDGVEGSPAQYF.

The rearrangement links TRBV5-4 to TRBJ1-4; 7 nucleotides align to TRBD1. J gave up 4 bases and V 0 bases, and 9 bases lay outside the gene matches. Germline CDR1 and CDR2: SGHNT and YYREEE (reference sequence). This CDR3 is built from 17 residues. CDR3 coding DNA: TGTGCCAGCAGCTTGGCCCAGGGACCAGGGGGTAATGAAAAACTGTTTTTT. It codes for CASSLAQGPGGNEKLFF.

This chain joins TRBV19 and TRBJ1-5, with D possibly TRBD1 on 6 matching bases. This CDR3 spans 16 amino acids. Trimming pared 5 bases from V and 0 bases from J, leaving 14 bases between. The germline V gene encodes CDR1 LNHDA and CDR2 SQIVND (reference sequence). The CDR3 DNA reads TGTGCCAGTAGTGCCTCGGACAGACTTAGCAATCAGCCCCAGCATTTT. It yields the protein CASSASDRLSNQPQHF.

The V and J genes are TRBV5-1 and TRBJ2-5; 7 positions agree with TRBD2. Trimming at V came to 4 bases and at J to 5 bases, leaving 2 bases not matched to a gene. CDR3 length: 12 residues. Germline values: CDR1 SGHRS, CDR2 YFSETQ. Written as DNA, the CDR3 is TGCGCCAGCAGCCCGGGGGGTGAGACCCAGTACTTC. Protein: CASSPGGETQYF.

The rearrangement joins TRBV18 to TRBJ1-4, with D possibly matching TRBD1 (5 bases). The V gene lost 1 base and the J gene lost 7 bases, with 10 bases spanning the gap. Looked up from germline, CDR1 is KGHSH and CDR2 is LQKENI. This CDR3 comprises 14 residues. The CDR3 protein is CASSPRQGCEKLFF. The CDR3 coding sequence is TGTGCCAGCTCACCACGGCAGGGTTGTGAAAAACTGTTTTTT.

V gene TRBV7-2 combines with J gene TRBJ2-5, with 7 bases matching TRBD1. The end of the DNA fits TRBJ2-7 better, so the J call may be wrong. The CDR3 covers 15 residues. Germline lookup yields CDR1 SGHTA and CDR2 FQGNSA. CDR3 DNA: TGTGCCAGCAGCCCCGTCGACAGGGCGGCCTACGAGCAGTACTTC. As protein: CASSPVDRAAYEQYF.

The gene calls are TRBV20-1 and TRBJ1-2; D is possibly TRBD1 (6 bases). V was pared by 3 bases and J by 9 bases, with 11 bases between. Germline CDR1 is DFQATT and CDR2 is SNEGSKA (reference sequence). This CDR3 spans 11 amino acids. In nucleotides, the CDR3 is TGCAGTGCTAGCAGGGGATCGCGCTACACCTTC. Translating gives CSASRGSRYTF.

The J gene is TRBJ2-3, the V gene TRBV7-2; 9 positions match TRBD2. Germline V lookup: CDR1 SGHTA, CDR2 FQGNSA. CDR3 size: 16 residues. The V and J ends lost 2 bases and 6 bases, in that order; junction bases with no gene match: 9. CDR3 DNA: TGTGCCAGCAGCTTAAGGGCTAGCGGGGCGGGGGATACGCAGTATTTT. Amino acids: CASSLRASGAGDTQYF.

This sequence joins TRBV10-3 and TRBJ2-1; unclear D gene. The V and J ends lost 3 bases and 4 bases respectively, with 13 bases between them. CDR3 length equals 15 residues. Germline V gene data show CDR1 as ENHRY and CDR2 as SYGVKD. The CDR3 DNA sequence: TGTGCCATCAGTGACCCTTCCGTCCAGTACAATGAGCAGTTCTTC. It yields the protein CAISDPSVQYNEQFF.

This chain uses TRBV5-1 with TRBJ2-1; tentative D call: TRBD2 (6 bases). The CDR3 loop spans 16 amino acids. Germline V gene sequence: CDR1 SGHRS, CDR2 YFSETQ. The V end was cut by 4 bases, the J end by 6 bases, with 20 bases between. CDR3: CASSPEGWRDGNEQFF. DNA for the CDR3: TGCGCCAGCAGCCCGGAGGGTTGGCGCGACGGCAATGAGCAGTTCTTC.

The chain recombines TRBV5-1 with TRBJ2-6, with 10 bases aligning to TRBD1. The CDR3 has 16 residues. J was trimmed by 0 bases and V by 7 bases; bases with no gene match: 4. Germline V lookup: CDR1 SGHRS, CDR2 YFSETQ. The CDR3 here is CASSGQGGSGANVLTF. CDR3 sequence (DNA): TGCGCCAGCTCCGGACAGGGGGGCTCTGGGGCCAACGTCCTGACTTTC.

V is TRBV19 and J is TRBJ2-2; D call uncertain. Looked up from germline, CDR1 is LNHDA and CDR2 is SQIVND (reference sequence). The CDR3 loop spans 14 amino acids. The V end was cut by 1 base, the J end by 1 base, with 4 bases between. The CDR3 DNA is TGTGCCAGTAGTATAGGAGGGAACACCGGGGAGCTGTTTTTT. Protein product: CASSIGGNTGELFF. The entire variable domain, with the rest obtained from reference TRBV19 and TRBJ2-2, is as follows: DGGITQSPKYLFRKEGQNVTLSCEQNLNHDAMYWYRQDPGQGLRLIYYSQIVNDFQKGDIAEGYSVSREKKESFPLTVTSAQKNPTAFYLCASSIGGNTGELFFGEGSRLTVL.

The chain uses TRBV6-6 and TRBJ2-7; 11 bases agree with TRBD2. Germline V gene lookup returns CDR1 MNHNY and CDR2 SVGAGI (reference sequence). CDR3 length: 15 amino acids. The V and J ends lost 5 bases and 4 bases, in that order; junction bases with no gene match: 7. The CDR3 DNA reads TGTGCCAGCAGTCGCCCGGGGACTAGCGGATACGAGCAGTACTTC. It translates to CASSRPGTSGYEQYF.

The V and J genes are TRBV7-6 and TRBJ2-7, with D possibly being TRBD2 (6 bases). The CDR3 is 13 residues long. V was cut by 1 base and J by 2 bases, with 6 bases left in between. CDR1 SGHVS and CDR2 FNYEAQ come from the germline V gene. The CDR3 bases are TGTGCCAGCAGCTTAGGACTAGCCTACGAGCAGTACTTC. Its protein product is CASSLGLAYEQYF.

The genes are TRBV16 and TRBJ2-1; 8 bases are a match to TRBD2. Germline V CDR1 and CDR2: KGHSY, FQNENV. Unmatched junction bases numbered 10, after V lost 6 bases and J lost 6 bases. CDR3 length equals 15 residues. DNA for the CDR3: TGTGCCAGCAGACTTAAGCGGGGGTTTTTCAATGAGCAGTTCTTC. Translation: CASRLKRGFFNEQFF. The variable domain in full, with the rest retrieved from reference TRBV16 and TRBJ2-1, is GEEVAQTPKHLVRGEGQKAKLYCAPIKGHSYVFWYQQVLKNEFKFLISFQNENVFDETGMPKERFSAKCLPNSPCSLEIQATKLEDSAVYFCASRLKRGFFNEQFFGPGTRLTVL.

V is TRBV4-2 and J is TRBJ1-5, with D maybe TRBD1 (6 bases). V was pared by 1 base and J by 4 bases, with 11 bases between. The CDR3 is 15 amino acids. CDR1 LGHNA and CDR2 YNFKEQ come from the germline V gene. The CDR3 nucleotides are TGTGCCAGCAGCCAAGGAGGGGACAATAATCAGCCCCAGCATTTT. This encodes CASSQGGDNNQPQHF.

This clone was seen more than once but under ten times. V gene TRBV5-6 combines with J gene TRBJ1-1; D is ambiguous. V was cut by 0 bases and J by 1 base, with 13 bases left in between. The CDR3 sequence is 16 residues long. In germline, CDR1 is SGHDT, CDR2 YYEEEE. CDR3 sequence: CASSLELEGWNTEAFF. CDR3 bases: TGTGCCAGCAGCTTGGAATTGGAGGGATGGAACACTGAAGCTTTCTTT. The full variable domain, its missing parts supplied by reference TRBV5-6 and TRBJ1-1, is DAGVTQSPTHLIKTRGQQVTLRCSPKSGHDTVSWYQQALGQGPQFIFQYYEEEERQRGNFPDRFSGHQFPNYSSELNVNALLLGDSALYLCASSLELEGWNTEAFFGQGTRLTVV.